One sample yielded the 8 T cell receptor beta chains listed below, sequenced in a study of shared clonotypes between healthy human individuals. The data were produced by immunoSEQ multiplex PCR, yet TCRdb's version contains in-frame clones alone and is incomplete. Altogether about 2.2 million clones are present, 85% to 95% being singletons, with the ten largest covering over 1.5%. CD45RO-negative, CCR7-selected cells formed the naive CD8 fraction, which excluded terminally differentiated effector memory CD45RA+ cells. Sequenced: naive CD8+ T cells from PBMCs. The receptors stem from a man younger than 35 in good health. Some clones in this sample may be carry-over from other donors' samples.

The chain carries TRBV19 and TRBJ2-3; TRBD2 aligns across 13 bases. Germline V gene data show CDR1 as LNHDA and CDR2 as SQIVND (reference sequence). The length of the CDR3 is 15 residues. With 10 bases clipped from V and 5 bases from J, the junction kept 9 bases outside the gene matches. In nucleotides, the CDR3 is TGTGCCACCAGACTGACTAGCGGGAGGTTAGATACGCAGTATTTT. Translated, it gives CATRLTSGRLDTQYF.

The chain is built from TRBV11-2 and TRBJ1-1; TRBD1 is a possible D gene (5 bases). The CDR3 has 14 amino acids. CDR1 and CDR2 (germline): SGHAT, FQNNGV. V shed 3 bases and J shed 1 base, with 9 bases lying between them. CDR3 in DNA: TGTGCCAGCAGCTTCGGGGACGAGAACACTGAAGCTTTCTTT. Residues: CASSFGDENTEAFF.

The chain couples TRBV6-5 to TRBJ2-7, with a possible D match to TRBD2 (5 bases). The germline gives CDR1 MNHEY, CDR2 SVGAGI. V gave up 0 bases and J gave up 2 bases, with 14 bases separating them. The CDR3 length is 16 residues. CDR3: CASSYSVGFGAYEQYF. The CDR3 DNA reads TGTGCCAGCAGTTACTCAGTCGGGTTCGGGGCCTACGAGCAGTACTTC.

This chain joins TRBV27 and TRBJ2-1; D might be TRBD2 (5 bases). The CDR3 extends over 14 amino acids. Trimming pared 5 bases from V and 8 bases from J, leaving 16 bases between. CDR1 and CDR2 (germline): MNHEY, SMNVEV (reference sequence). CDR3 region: CASSETMPPHEQFF. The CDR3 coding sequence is TGTGCCAGCAGTGAGACTATGCCTCCCCATGAGCAGTTCTTC.

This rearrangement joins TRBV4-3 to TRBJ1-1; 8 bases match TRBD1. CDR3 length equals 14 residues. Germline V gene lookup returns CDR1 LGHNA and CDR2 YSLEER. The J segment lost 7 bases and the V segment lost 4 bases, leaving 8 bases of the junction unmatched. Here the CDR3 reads CASSLGRGLDEAFF. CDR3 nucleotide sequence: TGCGCCAGCAGCCTGGGCAGGGGGCTGGATGAAGCTTTCTTT.

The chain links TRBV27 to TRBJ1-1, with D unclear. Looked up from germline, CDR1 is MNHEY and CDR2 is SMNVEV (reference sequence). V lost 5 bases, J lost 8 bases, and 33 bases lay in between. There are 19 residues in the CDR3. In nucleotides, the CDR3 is TGTGCCAGCAGTCCTACTATACCGGGATCACCACGAGGCTTTCTGGAAGCTTTCTTT. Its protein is CASSPTIPGSPRGFLEAFF.

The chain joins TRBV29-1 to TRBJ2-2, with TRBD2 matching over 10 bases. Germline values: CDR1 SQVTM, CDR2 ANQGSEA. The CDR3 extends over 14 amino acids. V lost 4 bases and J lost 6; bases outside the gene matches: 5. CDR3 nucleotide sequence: TGCAGCGTTGCTGGACTAGCGGAGGCCGGGGAGCTGTTTTTT. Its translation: CSVAGLAEAGELFF.

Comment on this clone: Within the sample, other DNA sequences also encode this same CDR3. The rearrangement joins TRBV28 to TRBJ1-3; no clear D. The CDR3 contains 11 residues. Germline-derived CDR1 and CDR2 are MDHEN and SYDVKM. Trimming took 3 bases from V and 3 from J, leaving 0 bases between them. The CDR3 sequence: CASSFGNTIYF. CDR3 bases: TGTGCCAGCAGTTTTGGAAACACCATATATTTT.